This TCR beta chain derives from a study of shared clonotypes between healthy human individuals. Turning to the study itself: Researchers assigned three CD4 naive, three CD4 memory, two CD8 naive and one CD8 memory plate to each donor.

The junction had 13 bases not matched to a gene; V was cut back by 6 bases and J by 8 bases. CDR1 is LNHDA, CDR2 SQIVND, per germline (reference sequence). This CDR3 contains 15 residues. Clones were read by immunoSEQ multiplex PCR, and TCRdb kept only the in-frame ones, dropping some. The sample gives about 1,500,000 clones, around 97% of which show up once; 0.95% to 1.5% is in the top ten. The sequencing input was naive CD4+ T cells sorted from blood. Specified subset: CD45RA+ positively selected. The sequence derives from a man between 25 and 39 years old in good health. The gene calls are TRBV19 and TRBJ1-2; 9 bases are shared with TRBD1. CDR3 bases: TGTGCCAGTAGAAGACCCGGGACAGGGATTAACGGCTACACCTTC. Its translation is CASRRPGTGINGYTF.